This entry describes one T cell receptor (beta chain). The antigen is not known. Samples each yielded cDNA through eight separate reactions. Nested PCRs of around 16 and 10 cycles, two in total, were run on TCRalpha and TCRbeta cDNA. TCRdb reanalyzed the 5' RACE reads and collapses them to one entry per CDR3 protein, without DNA. The sample features roughly 140,000 distinct CDR3 sequences, with around 2.5% in its top ten. The data were taken from a study of monozygotic twins with inflammatory bowel disease. For every donor, one blood sample of around 2.5 ml was drawn. Study results and caveats: Versus healthy twins, IBD patients showed fewer clonotypes shared with others, especially with disease activity.

The CDR3 runs 14 residues. Looked up from germline, CDR1 is SGHVS and CDR2 is FNYEAQ. The J gene is TRBJ2-7, the V gene TRBV7-6; there is no DNA to check the TCRdb D call of TRBD1. This TCR was sampled from a human donor with ulcerative colitis or Crohn's disease, or a healthy co-twin of an affected twin (not recorded which). The sequenced sample consisted of blood. CDR3 region: CASSRTGGSYEQYF. The complete variable domain, with remaining parts taken from reference TRBV7-6 and TRBJ2-7, reads GAGVSQSPRYKVTKRGQDVALRCDPISGHVSLYWYRQALGQGPEFLTYFNYEAQQDKSGLPNDRFSAERPEGSISTLTIQRTEQRDSAMYRCASSRTGGSYEQYFGPGTRLTVT.